The entry below describes one TCR beta chain. These data come from a study of shared clonotypes between healthy human individuals. The V and J ends lost 6 bases and 6 bases, in that order; junction bases with no gene match: 7. Germline V gene sequence: CDR1 MDHEN, CDR2 SYDVKM. This CDR3 contains 15 residues. TCRdb's copy holds only in-frame clones and misses some; the assay was immunoSEQ multiplex PCR. The sample shows approximately 350,000 clones, approximately 79% of them seen only once. Healthy HIV-negative adults with no recent acute infections or vaccinations were recruited as donors. This TCR was sampled from a young man in good health. The chain links TRBV28 to TRBJ2-7; 14 nucleotides align to TRBD2. Sequencing was carried out using memory CD4+ T cells sorted from blood. Subset given: CD45RA-negative fraction. CDR3 bases: TGTGCCAGCAGGGGCGGGACTAGCGGGAGACCCGAGCAGTACTTC. The encoded protein is CASRGGTSGRPEQYF.